This T cell receptor beta chain was recorded in a study of blood T cell repertoires in COVID-19. The participants were between about 18 and 90 years old and came from some 25 US areas. Participants were placed into cohorts based on the clinical history they reported. Two negative PCRs, clearance, or symptom resolution were required of recovered Cohort 3 donors. Original processing notes: Reference gene primer amplification in the assay estimated nucleated cell counts. The protocol was immunoSEQ multiplex PCR, while the TCRdb copy is restricted to in-frame clones and leaves out a portion. V and J calls and clone size follow that table, whereas D and trimming were derived from the DNA. The sample includes hundreds of thousands of clones, around 90% of them seen just once. Germline V gene sequence: CDR1 SNHLY, CDR2 FYNNEI. The CDR3 spans 14 residues. The V segment lost 7 bases and the J segment 4 bases; nucleotides outside the gene matches: 9.

The sequenced sample was PBMCs or T cells enriched from blood (not recorded which). The rearrangement links TRBV2 to TRBJ2-7; TRBD1 matches 8 bases. This clonotype was obtained from a woman between 45 and 60 years old who had recovered from COVID-19. CDR3 DNA: TGTGCCAGCATCCCGGACAGGGTGAGGTACGAGCAGTACTTC. Its translation: CASIPDRVRYEQYF.